These T cell receptor beta chains were read from a single sample in a study of T cells in Graves' hyperthyroidism and ophthalmopathy. TCRdb ran MiXCR on the multiplex PCR reads and lists one entry per CDR3 protein. The table includes roughly 700,000 distinct CDR3 sequences, 14% detected once. The specimen was blood. The receptor source for this set is a woman younger than 35 with Graves' hyperthyroidism. The CDR3 runs from the conserved cysteine through the conserved F or W. The order of the fields is clone size, V gene, CDR3 length, J gene, D gene, CDR3 DNA, CDR3 protein. The D gene is left open where the match is weak. Size tells how often a clone was seen (once, few, many) or the class of an expanded clone, and some rows leave it out.

>many|TRBV13|16|TRBJ1-1|-
TGTGCCAGCAGCTTTGCCGGGGTGGTGTCGAACACTGAAGCTTTCTTT
CASSFAGVVSNTEAFF
>-|TRBV12-3/TRBV12-4|15|TRBJ1-4|-
TGTGCCAGCAGCTACACCTGGGACACAAATGAAAAACTGTTTTTT
CASSYTWDTNEKLFF
>few|TRBV6-2/TRBV6-3|12|TRBJ2-7|TRBD1
TGTGCCAGCAGACTGGGACAGGGCGAGCAGTACTTC
CASRLGQGEQYF
>-|TRBV30|15|TRBJ2-6|-
TGTGCCTGGAGCCACAAGTACTCTGGGGCCAACGCCCTGACTTTC
CAWSHKYSGANALTF
>many|TRBV29-1|15|TRBJ1-2|TRBD1
TGCAGCGTCCGTCCCGGGACAGCCAAGAACTATGGCTACACCTTC
CSVRPGTAKNYGYTF
>many|TRBV12-3/TRBV12-4|12|TRBJ1-2|-
TGTGCCAGCAGTTTGGTCCTCTATGGCTACACCTTC
CASSLVLYGYTF
>many|TRBV16|16|TRBJ2-7|TRBD1
TGTGCCAGCAGCCAGCGGACAGGAATGAGCGCCTACGAGCAGTACTTC
CASSQRTGMSAYEQYF
>-|TRBV2|12|TRBJ2-1|TRBD2
TGTGCCAGCAAGGCGGGAGTAGATGAGCAGTTCTTC
CASKAGVDEQFF
>many|TRBV7-2|15|TRBJ2-1|-
TGTGCCAGCAGACCGGGACGGGTTACTTACAATGAGCAGTTCTTC
CASRPGRVTYNEQFF
>-|TRBV6-4|15|TRBJ2-1|-
TGTGCCAGCAGTATGGGGAGGCCGGATTACAATGAGCAGTTCTTC
CASSMGRPDYNEQFF
>many|TRBV28|18|TRBJ2-7|TRBD1
TGTGCCAGCAGCCATATGATATTAGGACAGGGGGACTCCTACGAGCAGTACTTC
CASSHMILGQGDSYEQYF
>many|TRBV18|16|TRBJ1-6|-
TGTGCCAGCTCGGAAAAGGACTATGGCGATAGTTCACCCCTCCACTTT
CASSEKDYGDSSPLHF
>many|TRBV27|14|TRBJ1-6|-
TGTGCCAGCAGACGCTTGGGGGGCGGTTCACCCCTCCACTTT
CASRRLGGGSPLHF
>few|TRBV2|18|TRBJ2-6|TRBD2
TGTGCCAGCATTCGGGAGGGACTTCTATCGGCAGGGGCCAACGTCCTGACTTTC
CASIREGLLSAGANVLTF
>few|TRBV24-1|16|TRBJ2-2|-
TGTGCCACCAGTGACCCGAGGAGGGCGAACACCGGGGAGCCGTTTTTT
CATSDPRRANTGEPFF